The next 19 T cell receptor beta chains were all read from a single sample in a study of identical twins. In TCRdb, the 5' RACE reads were re-called with MiXCR into one record per CDR3 protein. The sample gives approximately 240,000 distinct CDR3 sequences, more than 13% of which show up once; around 8.9% is in the top ten. Material for sequencing was memory (CD45RO+) T cells sorted from blood. These receptors came from a woman between 18 and 29 years old in good health.

This clonotype was counted between two and nine times. The chain joins TRBV3-1 to TRBJ2-7; perhaps D is TRBD1 or TRBD2 (5 bases each). There are 15 residues in the CDR3. Trimming removed 4 bases from V and 6 bases from J, with 19 bases in between. Germline CDR1 is LGHDT and CDR2 is YNNKEL (reference sequence). DNA for the CDR3: TGTGCCAGCAGCCTGGGGCAACCCGGGGTGGCCGAGCAGTACTTC. This gives the protein CASSLGQPGVAEQYF.

To note about this clonotype: A much larger clonotype is one base distant, so this may be a read error. J is TRBJ2-5 and V is TRBV12-3 or TRBV12-4; D gene uncertain. This CDR3 spans 13 amino acids. CDR3 sequence: CDSSFAGQETQYF. In DNA form, the CDR3 reads TGTGACAGCAGTTTCGCAGGTCAAGAGACCCAGTACTTC.

In its sample, this clonotype was seen a few times. The chain is built from TRBV5-1 and TRBJ2-3; 12 bases align to TRBD1. Germline V gives CDR1 SGHRS, CDR2 YFSETQ. This CDR3 region has 15 residues. V lost 6 bases, J lost 9 bases, and 11 bases stayed unmatched. The CDR3 nucleotides read TGCGCCAGCACCTCCGGGACAGGGGGCAAGCAAACGCAGTATTTT. This sequence encodes CASTSGTGGKQTQYF.

V and J are TRBV5-1 and TRBJ2-5; perhaps TRBD2 as D (5 bases). The germline V gene encodes CDR1 SGHRS and CDR2 YFSETQ. V lost 0 bases and J lost 2, with 11 bases in between. This CDR3 comprises 15 residues. This CDR3 is CASSLGRTGQETQYF. DNA for the CDR3: TGCGCCAGCAGCTTGGGCCGGACGGGACAAGAGACCCAGTACTTC. Variable domain in full (rest from reference TRBV5-1 and TRBJ2-5): KAGVTQTPRYLIKTRGQQVTLSCSPISGHRSVSWYQQTPGQGLQFLFEYFSETQRNKGNFPGRFSGRQFSNSRSEMNVSTLELGDSALYLCASSLGRTGQETQYFGPGTRLLVL.

This clonotype was seen a few times. The gene calls are TRBV20-1 and TRBJ1-2; 8 bases are a match to TRBD1. This CDR3 region has 16 residues. CDR1 DFQATT and CDR2 SNEGSKA come from the germline V gene (reference sequence). The ends lost 0 bases at V and 6 bases at J; junction bases unmatched: 12. The CDR3 DNA follows: TGCAGTGCTAGAGATCGTGTTTCGGGACAGGCGCATGGCTACACCTTC. Protein: CSARDRVSGQAHGYTF.

This clonotype was picked up a small number of times. Since a much larger clone is just one base distant, this may be a read error. This chain connects TRBV27 to TRBJ1-2, with D unresolved. The germline V and J ends were trimmed by 5 bases and 5 bases, with 9 bases remaining between them. This CDR3 is 12 amino acids long. The germline V gene encodes CDR1 MNHEY and CDR2 SMNVEV (reference sequence). CDR3 bases: TGTGCCAGCAGTCCCCGGGGTTATGGCTACACCTTC. Its protein is CASSPRGYGYTF.

The sample holds a few counts of this clonotype. V is TRBV10-2 and J is TRBJ2-6; D is possibly TRBD1 (6 bases). V was pared by 10 bases and J by 4 bases, with 20 bases between. Germline assignment: CDR1 WSHSY and CDR2 SAAADI. This CDR3 comprises 16 residues. The CDR3 region has the DNA TGCGCCACCAAGGGGGTCGTCGCAATCGGGGCCAACGTCCTGACTTTC. Translating gives CATKGVVAIGANVLTF.

This clonotype was observed many times. A junction boundary mismatches the germline segment, possibly from a read error. The rearrangement joins TRBV5-1 to TRBJ2-5; 7 positions agree with TRBD2. Germline-derived CDR1 and CDR2 are SGHRS and YFSETQ. CDR3 size: 14 residues. CDR3 amino acids: CASSLGGGQETQYF. CDR3 bases: TGTGCCAGCAGCTTGGGCGGGGGCCAAGAGACCCAGTACTTC.

This clonotype turned up a few times. The genes are TRBV7-2 and TRBJ1-1; 8 bases are shared with TRBD1. The CDR3 contains 16 residues. Germline V gives CDR1 SGHTA, CDR2 FQGNSA. J was trimmed by 3 bases and V by 5 bases; bases with no gene match: 11. The CDR3 spells CASSPGRQGRDTEAFF. CDR3 nucleotides: TGTGCCAGCAGCCCCGGTCGACAGGGGAGAGACACTGAAGCTTTCTTT.

This chain links TRBV29-1 with TRBJ1-4; D ambiguous. The germline V and J ends were trimmed by 3 bases and 0 bases, with 2 bases remaining between them. The CDR3 totals 12 residues. Looked up from germline, CDR1 is SQVTM and CDR2 is ANQGSEA. CDR3 amino acids: CSVETTNEKLFF. CDR3 nucleotides: TGCAGCGTTGAGACAACTAATGAAAAACTGTTTTTT.

This clonotype has at least ten counts. This rearrangement joins TRBV12-3 or TRBV12-4 to TRBJ1-2, with a weak D call TRBD1 (6 bases). The CDR3 length is 14 residues. Trimming took 6 bases from V and 5 from J, leaving 16 bases between them. CDR3 DNA: TGTGCCAGCAGGACCCAGGGGCAAGGGTATGGCTACACCTTC. Its protein is CASRTQGQGYGYTF.

This clonotype was detected ten times or more. The V and J genes are TRBV11-2 and TRBJ1-2, with TRBD1 as a possible D gene (5 bases). The V end lost 0 bases, the J end lost 2 bases, and 10 bases lay between the germline ends. This CDR3 contains 15 residues. Germline CDR1 reads SGHAT; CDR2 reads FQNNGV. CDR3 region: CASSLEGATNYGYTF. In DNA form, the CDR3 reads TGTGCCAGCAGCTTAGAAGGGGCGACGAACTATGGCTACACCTTC.

The chain recombines TRBV27 with TRBJ2-7, with 9 bases aligning to TRBD1. V was clipped by 6 bases and J by 5 bases; unmatched bases: 5. CDR1 and CDR2 (germline): MNHEY, SMNVEV (reference sequence). The CDR3 runs to 13 residues. CDR3 protein: CASSRGQGNEQYF. The CDR3 DNA is TGTGCCAGCAGCCGGGGACAGGGTAACGAGCAGTACTTC.

The table lists this clonotype with a few counts. The chain carries TRBV28 and TRBJ1-4; D may be TRBD1 (5 bases). CDR3 length: 15 residues. CDR1 MDHEN and CDR2 SYDVKM come from the germline V gene. V was clipped by 3 bases and J by 4 bases, with 12 bases between them. CDR3 sequence reads: CASSFSGAFNEKLFF. In DNA form, the CDR3 reads TGTGCCAGCAGTTTCAGCGGGGCCTTTAATGAAAAACTGTTTTTT. Combining the CDR3 with reference TRBV28 and TRBJ1-4 gives the whole variable domain DVKVTQSSRYLVKRTGEKVFLECVQDMDHENMFWYRQDPGLGLRLIYFSYDVKMKEKGDIPEGYSVSREKKERFSLILESASTNQTSMYLCASSFSGAFNEKLFFGSGTQLSVL.

The chain recombines TRBV25-1 with TRBJ2-3, with D tentatively TRBD2 (5 bases). CDR1 and CDR2 from the germline V gene are MGHDK and SYGVNS. V lost 5 bases and J lost 2, with 11 bases in between. CDR3 length: 14 amino acids. In nucleotides, the CDR3 is TGTGCCAGCAGTTCGAGCGGACCCACAGATACGCAGTATTTT. Protein sequence: CASSSSGPTDTQYF. Supplemented by reference TRBV25-1 and TRBJ2-3, the full variable domain reads EADIYQTPRYLVIGTGKKITLECSQTMGHDKMYWYQQDPGMELHLIHYSYGVNSTEKGDLSSESTVSRIRTEHFPLTLESARPSHTSQYLCASSSSGPTDTQYFGPGTRLTVL.

This chain links TRBV7-8 with TRBJ2-5; D might be TRBD2 (5 bases). Germline CDR1 reads SGHVS; CDR2 reads FQNEAQ. Deletions cut 2 bases from V and 8 bases from J, with 9 bases between. The CDR3 contains 12 residues. CDR3 coding DNA: TGTGCCAGCAGCTTAAGTACTAGTACCCAGTACTTC. Amino acid sequence: CASSLSTSTQYF.

The V and J genes are TRBV7-9 and TRBJ2-7; weak D call: TRBD2 (6 bases). Trimming left V 7 bases short and J 2 bases short, with 21 bases between. Germline V gene data show CDR1 as SEHNR and CDR2 as FQNEAQ (reference sequence). This CDR3 comprises 16 residues. The chain's CDR3 is CASTVLPGRGAYEQYF. The CDR3 DNA reads as TGTGCCAGCACCGTCCTCCCGGGGCGGGGCGCCTACGAGCAGTACTTC.

This chain links TRBV20-1 with TRBJ2-1; a possible D gene is TRBD2 (6 bases). The CDR3 runs to 14 residues. V dropped 6 bases and J dropped 8 bases, with 20 bases sitting between them. CDR1 and CDR2 from the germline V gene are DFQATT and SNEGSKA (reference sequence). DNA for the CDR3: TGCAGTGCCCCAGGGACTCGGGGGTTACATGAGCAGTTCTTC. It codes for CSAPGTRGLHEQFF.

In the case of this clonotype: The junction does not match germline at one end; this may be a read error. The V gene is TRBV20-1, the J gene TRBJ2-2, with 10 bases identical to TRBD2. Germline V lookup: CDR1 DFQATT, CDR2 SNEGSKA (reference sequence). This CDR3 has 16 amino acids. The CDR3 DNA follows: TGCTGTGCTAGAGATATTCTAGCGGGAGCCAGGGGGGAGCTGTTTTTT. This sequence encodes CCARDILAGARGELFF.